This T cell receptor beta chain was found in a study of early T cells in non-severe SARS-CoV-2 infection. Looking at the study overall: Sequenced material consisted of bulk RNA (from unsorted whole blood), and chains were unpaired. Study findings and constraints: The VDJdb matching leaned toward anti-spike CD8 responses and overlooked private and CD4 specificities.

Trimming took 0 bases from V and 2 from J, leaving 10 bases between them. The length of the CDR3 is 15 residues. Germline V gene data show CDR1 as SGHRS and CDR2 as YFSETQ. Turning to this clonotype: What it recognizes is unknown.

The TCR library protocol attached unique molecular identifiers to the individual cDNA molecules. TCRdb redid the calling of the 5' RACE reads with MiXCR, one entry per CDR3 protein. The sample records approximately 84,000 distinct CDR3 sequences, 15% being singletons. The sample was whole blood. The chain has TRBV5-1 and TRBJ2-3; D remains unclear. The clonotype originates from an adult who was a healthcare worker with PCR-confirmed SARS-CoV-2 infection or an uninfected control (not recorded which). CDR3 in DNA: TGCGCCAGCAGCTTGGCCTTATCCTACACAGATACGCAGTATTTT. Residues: CASSLALSYTDTQYF.